The rows below give T cell receptor beta chains drawn from one sample of a study of T cell clones after liver transplantation. Method: immunoSEQ multiplex PCR; TCRdb's copy keeps in-frame clones and lacks some. The table shows around 77,000 clones, with 75% to 90% occurring only once. The sample here was CD4+ T cells from blood, taken 12 months after liver transplant. These receptors were collected from a human patient who received a liver transplant. Some of the T cells might come from the graft donor. Each CDR3 is given with its conserved first and last residue. The D gene is left open where the match is weak. The size field is filled for only some rows; it gives once, few, many or a size class.

>TRBD1|TRBJ2-7|.|TRBV30
TGTGCCTGGAGTGTACTGATAGGGGGCGGATACGAGCAGTACTTC
CAWSVLIGGGYEQYF
>.|TRBJ2-7|.|TRBV19
TGTGCCAGTAGTAGGGGGGCTACACTTTCCTACGAGCAGTACTTC
CASSRGATLSYEQYF
>TRBD1|TRBJ1-2|.|TRBV28
TGTGCCAGCAGTTTAACAGGGGGTTGGGGCTACACCTTC
CASSLTGGWGYTF
>.|TRBJ2-7|once|TRBV7-9
TGTGCCAGCAGCTTTGATTCCCGAGCTGGCGAGCAGTACTTC
CASSFDSRAGEQYF
>.|TRBJ1-1|few|TRBV5-1
TGCGCCAGCAGCTTCGAGGGGCGAAGTGAAGCTTTCTTT
CASSFEGRSEAFF
>.|TRBJ1-5|.|TRBV28
TGTGCCAGCAGTTTAGACGGGTCAAATCGGCCCCAGCATTTT
CASSLDGSNRPQHF
>.|TRBJ2-3|few|TRBV9
TGTGCCAGCAGCGCCCGCGGGGCCACCACAGATACGCAGTATTTT
CASSARGATTDTQYF
>.|TRBJ2-7|.|TRBV14
TGTGCCAGCAGTTCCGGCGGATCGACCGAGCAGTACTTC
CASSSGGSTEQYF
>TRBD1|TRBJ2-1|.|TRBV10-3
TGTGCCATCAGTGTCACAGGGGGCCATGAGCAGTTCTTC
CAISVTGGHEQFF
>TRBD2|TRBJ2-3|.|TRBV9
TGTGCCAGCAGCCCACTTAGCGGGACCGGCACAGATACGCAGTATTTT
CASSPLSGTGTDTQYF
>.|TRBJ2-1|.|TRBV18
TGTGCCAGCTCACCCCCAGCGGCCCGAAGGAATGAGCAGTTCTTC
CASSPPAARRNEQFF
>.|TRBJ2-7|.|TRBV6-1
TGTGCCAGCAGCAGAACAGGGTTGGTGGGCGAGCAGTACTTC
CASSRTGLVGEQYF
>.|TRBJ1-2|few|TRBV30
TGTGCCTGGAGTGCGACAGTTCACTATGGCTACACCTTC
CAWSATVHYGYTF
>.|TRBJ2-2|.|TRBV9
TGTGCCAGCAGGAGGACGGCCTCGGACGGGGAGCTGTTTTTT
CASRRTASDGELFF
>TRBD2|TRBJ2-3|.|TRBV2
TGTGCCACCGCCCCCGGGACTAGCGGGGCCACAGATACGCAGTATTTT
CATAPGTSGATDTQYF
>.|TRBJ2-7|few|TRBV7-9
TGTGCCAGCAGCTTAGCGCTCCCATCTTACGAGCAGTACTTC
CASSLALPSYEQYF
>.|TRBJ1-4|few|TRBV7-2
TGTGCCAGCAGCTTACAGGGCTCCCATAATGAAAAACTGTTTTTT
CASSLQGSHNEKLFF
>.|TRBJ2-7|.|TRBV4-3
TGCGCCAGCAGCCAAGATCGACAGCCCAGGTACGAGCAGTACTTC
CASSQDRQPRYEQYF
>.|TRBJ1-3|.|TRBV2
TGTGCCAGCAGTGCAAGGGAGCCTGGAAACACCATATATTTT
CASSAREPGNTIYF
>.|TRBJ1-5|few|TRBV6-6
TGTGCCAGCAGGATAGACAGCAATCAGCCCCAGCATTTT
CASRIDSNQPQHF
>.|TRBJ2-7|few|TRBV2
TGTGCCAGCAGCTCCAGCTACTACGAGCAGTACTTC
CASSSSYYEQYF
>TRBD1|TRBJ1-2|.|TRBV10-3
TGTGCCATCAGTGAGTCGCGGACAGGGGAAGCAGAGGGCTACACCTTC
CAISESRTGEAEGYTF
>.|TRBJ2-3|.|TRBV7-9
TGTGCCAGCGGAGAGAGAGATACGCAGTATTTT
CASGERDTQYF
>.|TRBJ2-2|.|TRBV10-3
TGTGCCATCAGCGAACGGACTGGCCCACCCCGCGCCGGGGAGCTGTTTTTT
CAISERTGPPRAGELFF
>TRBD1|TRBJ1-1|.|TRBV18
TGTGCCAGCTCACTGGGGACAGGTGGTGAAGCTTTCTTT
CASSLGTGGEAFF
>.|TRBJ2-3|.|TRBV7-9
TGTGCCAGCAGCTTTGGAGTCCCTAGCACAGATACGCAGTATTTT
CASSFGVPSTDTQYF
>.|TRBJ2-3|.|TRBV21-1
TGTGCCAGCAGCGTGTGGGACAGGGGCTCAGATACGCAGTATTTT
CASSVWDRGSDTQYF
>TRBD1|TRBJ1-1|.|TRBV10-1
TGCGCCAGCAGGCAGGGGGCTGGTGAAGCTTTCTTT
CASRQGAGEAFF
>.|TRBJ2-6|.|TRBV11-1
TGTGCCAGCAGCGCCCCGGGGACGTACTCTGGGGCCAACGTCCTGACTTTC
CASSAPGTYSGANVLTF
>TRBD1|TRBJ1-2|.|TRBV5-4
TGTGCCAGCAGCCAGGGACAGAACACATTCTATGGCTACACCTTC
CASSQGQNTFYGYTF
>.|TRBJ2-7|.|TRBV5-6
TGTGCCAGCAGCTTGTGGGGGGTAATCTACGAGCAGTACTTC
CASSLWGVIYEQYF
>TRBD2|TRBJ2-3|.|TRBV5-1
TGCGCCAGCAGCTTGACTAGCGGGAGACCAGATACGCAGTATTTT
CASSLTSGRPDTQYF
>.|TRBJ1-1|.|TRBV28
TGTGCCAGCGACTATGACCGAATTGAAGACACTGAAGCTTTCTTT
CASDYDRIEDTEAFF
>.|TRBJ2-1|once|TRBV19
TGTGCCAGTAGTAACCGGGCTGGTGAGCAGTTCTTC
CASSNRAGEQFF
>.|TRBJ1-1|.|TRBV7-9
TGTGCCAGCATCCGAAACACTGAAGCTTTCTTT
CASIRNTEAFF
>.|TRBJ2-3|.|TRBV25-1
TGTGCCAGCAGTGAATTCAGGAGCACAGATACGCAGTATTTT
CASSEFRSTDTQYF
>.|TRBJ2-3|.|TRBV28
TGTGCCAGCAGTTTAGGACGGTTCACAGATACGCAGTATTTT
CASSLGRFTDTQYF
>.|TRBJ1-1|.|TRBV6-1
TGTGCCAGCAGTGGGCAGTTGAACACTGAAGCTTTCTTT
CASSGQLNTEAFF
>.|TRBJ2-1|.|TRBV15
TGTGCCACCAGCAGAGATCTAGGCGGAGCTAATGAGCAGTTCTTC
CATSRDLGGANEQFF
>.|TRBJ2-1|.|TRBV5-1
TGCGCCAGCAGCTTCACCGGGACCGTCTCCTACAATGAGCAGTTCTTC
CASSFTGTVSYNEQFF
>.|TRBJ2-7|.|TRBV27
TGTGCCAGCAGTCGCCAAAGAGGCCAGGCAACGATCTACGAGCAGTACTTC
CASSRQRGQATIYEQYF
>.|TRBJ2-1|.|TRBV7-2
TGTGCCAGCAGCTTACAGGGATACAATGAGCAGTTCTTC
CASSLQGYNEQFF
>.|TRBJ1-2|.|TRBV7-6
TGTGCCAGCAGCTTAGGGGGGCCTGGGGCGATCTATGGCTACACCTTC
CASSLGGPGAIYGYTF
>.|TRBJ2-3|.|TRBV10-1
TGCGCCAGCAGCGGACCGGGACTCGGCTCCCGTACGCAGTATTTT
CASSGPGLGSRTQYF
>.|TRBJ1-1|.|TRBV5-1
TGCGCCAGCAGCTTGGTAGTAGGTTCGAACACTGAAGCTTTCTTT
CASSLVVGSNTEAFF
>.|TRBJ2-1|many|TRBV5-4
TGTGCCAGCAGCTTGGGAGACACGAATGAGCAGTTCTTC
CASSLGDTNEQFF
>.|TRBJ2-5|.|TRBV5-1
TGCGCCAGCAGCTGGGGGACGGGTAGGAGGGAGACCCAGTACTTC
CASSWGTGRRETQYF
>.|TRBJ1-5|once|TRBV10-3
TGTGCCATCAGTGACCCGGACGGGAATCAGCCCCAGCATTTT
CAISDPDGNQPQHF
>.|TRBJ1-1|.|TRBV6-5
TGTGCCAGCAGTGCGGGGACGGGGAACACTGAAGCTTTCTTT
CASSAGTGNTEAFF
>.|TRBJ1-5|.|TRBV27
TGTGCCAGCAGTTTAAGAGACAACAATCAGCCCCAGCATTTT
CASSLRDNNQPQHF
>TRBD1|TRBJ1-2|.|TRBV19
TGTGCCAGTAGTGTCGATCCGGGACAGGGGTGGTATGGCTACACCTTC
CASSVDPGQGWYGYTF
>.|TRBJ1-1|few|TRBV30
TGTGCCTGGAGTGTACTGGTGGGTCGGACTGAAGCTTTCTTT
CAWSVLVGRTEAFF
>.|TRBJ2-1|.|TRBV27
TGTGCCAGCAGTTCCCCCCTCACAGCGGCGAGATACAATGAGCAGTTCTTC
CASSSPLTAARYNEQFF
>TRBD1|TRBJ2-7|.|TRBV9
TGTGCCAGCAGCGCCTACGCCGGGACAGGTCTAGACGAGCAGTACTTC
CASSAYAGTGLDEQYF
>TRBD2|TRBJ2-3|.|TRBV2
TGTGCCAGCAGGGCTAGCGGAGGGGCTTGGGATACGCAGTATTTT
CASRASGGAWDTQYF